This TCR beta chain emerged from a study of STAT5B mutations in CD4+ large granular lymphocyte leukemia (dated by TCRdb to about 2022). Regarding the complete study: When cryopreserved patient cells were available, CD8+ cells were first depleted, and selection with anti-CD4 microbeads was then performed. TCRbeta repertoires of CD4+ T-cell large granular lymphocyte leukemia patients were compared with those of healthy blood donors. The purity of purified fractions was confirmed by flow cytometry on FACSCanto II or FACSVerse to exceed 95% among lymphocytes.

Reading the germline V gene (reference sequence) gives CDR1 GTSNPN and CDR2 SVGIG. The CDR3 runs 13 residues from the cysteine to the phenylalanine. The CDR3 DNA has 39 bases and is translated from base 1. V and J are truncated by 5 bases and 5 bases respectively, leaving an intervening sequence of 13 bases. The full study reports these points: Main leukemic clonotypes were private to each patient, although about 25% of the main leukemic clonotypes were found at low frequency in the non-leukemic repertoires of other patients. CD4-sorted patient repertoires appeared more clonal than healthy CD4+ repertoires, and this difference persisted after removing the putative leukemic clones. Patient cell sources varied, and just five to seven CD4-sorted patient samples were included in the clonality comparison against healthy controls. The data were not HLA-matched, and the relatively small sample size could explain the higher clonality seen in CD4+ compared with CD8+ T-LGLL. Enrichment of TRBV06-family usage was observed among the top patient clones (8/27) relative to healthy controls (2/35).

The CD4+ T-LGLL patients were recruited through hematology units in Padova (Italy), Helsinki (Finland) and Shinshu (Japan). Patient samples were bead-purified CD4+, CD4+CD8+, CD57+ or CD56+ fractions, or unselected PBMC, depending on sample availability. Patient TCRbeta data were integrated with somatic STAT5B mutation profiles obtained by deep amplicon sequencing of the same DNA. All TCR-sequenced material derived from peripheral blood: patient blood samples and healthy donor buffy coats. Peripheral blood mononuclear cells were isolated by Ficoll-Hypaque gradient centrifugation. Genomic DNA was extracted with the Gentra Puregene Cell and Tissue kit and quantified on a Qubit 2.0 fluorometer. With regard to this clone: Its specific antigen is unknown. Base qualities are not recorded, but no much larger clone differs from it by a single base.

The immunoSEQ assay at survey resolution was used to sequence TCRbeta rearrangements from genomic DNA. The source study handled its data this way. Clonotypes making up more than 5% of the repertoire were considered putative leukemic clones, giving around 55 such clones in 27 patients. In the TCR sequencing data, the lowest productive clonotype frequency that could be detected was 2.59 x 10-5. Analyses included only productive TCRbeta rearrangements, meaning complete and in-frame sequences. Sample clonality was computed as Simpson clonality in the immunoSEQ Analyzer version 3.0. Clones were grouped by frequency into very rare, small, medium, large (1-20%) or hyperexpanded (>20%) categories. Generation probabilities were estimated with OLGA 1.2.3, V-gene circos plots were made with VDJtools, specificities were searched in VDJdb, and CDR3 motifs were identified with GLIPH. Held by TCRdb, this immuneACCESS table contains in-frame sequences only and omits some clones. Under half of the omission traces to an unresolved V gene where checked; the cause of the rest is unknown. The DNA was the basis for D and trimming; V, J and clone size are from that table. For this sample the table gives around 10,000 clones, of which approximately 83% were detected only once. The leading ten clones occupy roughly 65% of the sample.

Sample: PBMCs. The chain is made from TRBV30 and TRBJ2-1, with TRBD2 as a weak D call on 5 bases. The sequence derives from a man between 60 and 70 years old with CD4+ T-cell large granular lymphocyte leukemia. This receptor has the CDR3 CAWAGSVHNEQFF. The DNA sequence follows: TGTGCCTGGGCGGGCAGCGTACACAATGAGCAGTTCTTC.